The present T cell receptor (beta chain) was sequenced within a study of blood T cell repertoires in COVID-19 (dated by TCRdb to 2018 to 2020). Regarding the research as a whole: Samples from collaborators originated in the United States, Italy and Spain and spanned both the acute and convalescent phases of COVID-19. Subjects who had been exposed to COVID-19, were actively infected with it, or had recovered from it provided the deeply sampled blood TCRbeta repertoires that made up the dataset. Samples were obtained from the ongoing ImmuneRACE study (first 160 participants) and from 1,254 subjects provided by 6 global collaborators. The prospective study material was composed of cDNA or gDNA derived from T cells, B-cell-depleted T cells, or PBMCs. The repertoires were made available in a free public database intended to serve as a resource for research on the immune response to SARS-CoV-2. The sample metadata nearly always contained a de-identified subject ID, COVID-19 status, age in years and sex. Where available, HLA class I and class II types were obtained from metadata supplied by the sample provider rather than from assay-based typing.

In Seattle, one collaborating source enrolled patients while the infection was active and tracked those patients longitudinally over the course of disease. The collaborating institutions used their own protocols to collect whole blood in K2EDTA tubes. Collaborator samples were shipped for TCRbeta analysis as frozen whole blood, isolated PBMCs, or DNA extracted from either sample type. The paper's findings and limits, for the study overall: Clinical and demographic metadata were provided uncurated, with the amount varying by source and participant.

Measured from the cysteine to the phenylalanine, the CDR3 is 19 residues long. Only CDR3 DNA remains: 57 bases, in frame from the first base. V is pared back by 2 bases and J by 6 bases, with 25 bases lying between the germline termini. The germline V gene (reference sequence) specifies SEHNR as CDR1 and FQNEAQ as CDR2. The immunoSEQ Assay, a bias-controlled multiplex PCR, was used to amplify TCRbeta CDR3 regions from genomic DNA. Turning to the authors' computational methods: Nucleated cell counts per sample were estimated from amplification of reference gene primers within the assay. To quantify the absolute abundance of each unique TCRbeta CDR3 rearrangement, sequence reads were collapsed and filtered. Productive Simpson clonality was computed per sample as the square root of Simpson's diversity index over productive rearrangements. Not all clones reach the TCRdb copy of this immuneACCESS table, which keeps in-frame sequences only. Checked studies attribute under half of the gap to unresolved V genes and leave the rest unexplained. V, J and clone size were drawn from that table, and D and trimming were deduced from the DNA. The sample table lists fewer than 85,000 clones, 83% of them with a count of one. The ten largest make up 6.5% to 7.5% of the sample.

About this clone itself: It lacks a known antigen. Base qualities are not recorded, but no much larger clone differs from it by a single base. At the DNA level, this CDR3 is encoded by other sequences in the same sample as well.

The sequencing input was peripheral blood. The rearrangement combines TRBV7-9 with TRBJ2-2; perhaps TRBD1 is the D gene, with 7 bases matching. The sequence derives from a man under 40 with COVID-19, enrolled during active disease. The CDR3: CASSLSFRRGRGNAGELFF. The nucleotide sequence reads TGTGCCAGCAGCTTAAGTTTTCGGAGGGGCAGGGGGAATGCCGGGGAGCTGTTTTTT.